Each of the 3 T cell receptor beta chains below was sequenced from the same sample in a study of CXCR3-negative and CXCR3-positive naive CD8 T cells (dated by TCRdb to the late 2010s). Sequencing was performed on a NextSeq 550. The Human TCR Profiling Kit (MiLaboratory) was used to make UMI-labeled 5' RACE TRB cDNA libraries. The reads, reprocessed by TCRdb, yield one row per CDR3 protein sequence and no DNA. The table for this sample shows 45,000 to 60,000 distinct CDR3 sequences. 20% to 25% of the sample goes to the ten largest clones. The sample was memory CD8+ T cells from blood. The sample's cell subset or site label is to be understood as: conventional CD8+ memory T cells (TMEM), sorted as controls. The source of these receptors is a human donor in good health. Some clones in this sample may be carry-over from other donors' samples.

V gene TRBV6-5 combines with J gene TRBJ1-3; there is no DNA to check the TCRdb D call of TRBD1. Germline loops: CDR1 MNHEY, CDR2 SVGAGI. The CDR3 loop spans 19 amino acids. CDR3 region: CASSYFPLGAVISGNTIYF.

V usage is TRBV4-1 and J usage is TRBJ2-1; TCRdb proposes TRBD1, but this gene call is untestable without DNA. This CDR3 contains 16 residues. Germline CDR1 reads MGHRA; CDR2 reads YSYEKL. The CDR3 loop reads CASSLRVGGTYSEQFF.

This chain uses TRBV5-5 with TRBJ2-1; no DNA is available, so the TRBD1 call from TCRdb remains unchecked. CDR1 SGHKS and CDR2 YYEKEE come from the germline V gene (reference sequence). The CDR3 is made up of 16 amino acids. This chain's CDR3 is CASSPPGAVNYNEQFF.